Presented here are 16 T cell receptor beta chains from one specimen sequenced in a study of T cell clonality in common variable immunodeficiency. Clones were read by immunoSEQ multiplex PCR, and TCRdb kept only the in-frame ones, dropping some. The sample is made up of 35,000 to 45,000 clones, none counted only once. Sequenced material: peripheral blood mononuclear cells. All receptors come from a person aged 18-70 years in good health.

This clone was recorded many times. Read coverage stops 3 residues before the CDR3 terminus; the germline J gene supplies the remainder. The chain recombines TRBV10-3 with TRBJ1-3, with D tentatively TRBD1 (5 bases). CDR3 length equals 17 residues. Looked up from germline, CDR1 is ENHRY and CDR2 is SYGVKD. V was cut by 2 bases and J by 0 bases, with 14 bases left in between. Incomplete CDR3 DNA: TGTGCCATCAGTGAGCCAGAAAAGGACATCTCTGGAAACACC. It yields the protein CAISEPEKDISGNT. The whole CDR3 is CAISEPEKDISGNTIYF.

As for this clone: This may arise from a read error, as a much more abundant clone is one base away. The read ends 3 residues before the CDR3 terminus; that terminus is restored from the germline J gene. The chain uses TRBV13 and TRBJ2-2, with a possible D match to TRBD1 (5 bases). The V gene's germline CDR1 is PRHDT and CDR2 FYEKMQ (reference sequence). The CDR3 has 15 amino acids. CDR3 protein: CASSYRGSGANVLFF. The CDR3 DNA, read in part, is TGTGCCAGCAGCTATAGGGGTTCTGGGGCCAACGTG.

Regarding this clone: The missing CDR3 end, 3 residues past where the read stops, is filled in from the germline J gene. The rearrangement joins TRBV30 to TRBJ1-5; D perhaps matches TRBD1 (6 bases). V was cut by 0 bases and J by 1 base, with 10 bases left in between. This CDR3 is built from 15 residues. Germline assignment: CDR1 GTSNPN and CDR2 SVGIG (reference sequence). The CDR3 sequence: CAWSVGGGSNQPQHF. Incomplete CDR3 DNA: TGTGCCTGGAGTGTAGGGGGGGGCAGCAATCAGCCC.

This clone occurred many times. The read comes to an end 3 residues before the CDR3 does, leaving the germline J gene to fill in the end. This rearrangement joins TRBV19 to TRBJ1-2, with 8 positions matching TRBD1. Germline CDR1 LNHDA, CDR2 SQIVND (reference sequence). Trimming cost V 5 bases and J 4 bases; bases outside gene matches: 9. The CDR3 covers 15 residues. The sequenced CDR3 bases are TGTGCCAGTAGTGATCCCAGGGGGCTTGGCTATGGC. It translates to CASSDPRGLGYG. The whole CDR3 region reads CASSDPRGLGYGYTF.

This clone was recorded many times. From the germline J gene comes the end of the CDR3, since the read stops 3 residues before it. The chain employs TRBV30 and TRBJ1-1, with D possibly being TRBD1 (5 bases). This CDR3 contains 11 residues. Deletions cut 7 bases from V and 7 bases from J, with 13 bases between. Germline V gives CDR1 GTSNPN, CDR2 SVGIG (reference sequence). CDR3 DNA (partial): TGTGCCTCTGGGGCCGAAAGTGAA. Its translation: CASGAESE. The complete CDR3 reads CASGAESEAFF.

This clone was picked up a small number of times. The read ends 3 residues before the CDR3 terminus; that terminus is restored from the germline J gene. This rearrangement joins TRBV2 to TRBJ2-7; 9 bases match TRBD2. Germline CDR1 and CDR2: SNHLY and FYNNEI. Trimming at V came to 5 bases and at J to 3 bases, leaving 11 bases not matched to a gene. The CDR3 loop spans 16 amino acids. The CDR3 loop reads CASSRASGNFGYEQYF. The sequenced part of the CDR3 DNA is TGTGCCAGCAGTAGGGCTAGCGGGAATTTCGGCTACGAG.

Ten or more counts support this clone. The CDR3 goes on 3 residues after the read ends, and that part is filled in from the germline J gene. The chain couples TRBV5-4 to TRBJ1-2; D gene uncertain. Trimming removed 1 base at V and 2 bases at J, with 9 bases between. Germline lookup yields CDR1 SGHNT and CDR2 YYREEE (reference sequence). The CDR3 loop spans 14 amino acids. CDR3 DNA (partial): TGTGCCAGCAGCTTGATCGGAGGGAACTATGGC. It encodes CASSLIGGNYG. The full CDR3 protein reads CASSLIGGNYGYTF.

At least ten counts were recorded for this clone. CDR3 in amino acids: CASSQGSGSYEQYF. Partial CDR3 DNA: TGCGCCAGCAGCCAAGGGTCAGGCTCCTACGAG. V usage is TRBV4-1 and J usage is TRBJ2-7; no firm D call. Coverage ceases 3 residues before the CDR3 finishes, and the germline J gene fills in the end. The CDR3 is 14 amino acids. V shed 1 base and J shed 0 bases, with 7 bases lying between them. Germline CDR1 is MGHRA and CDR2 is YSYEKL.

Concerning this clone: The read finishes 3 residues shy of the CDR3 end, and the germline J gene is used to complete it. The chain has TRBV11-2 and TRBJ2-5; possible D gene TRBD2, 7 bases. V was shortened by 3 bases and J by 6 bases, with 17 bases between the two germline ends. From germline, CDR1 is SGHAT and CDR2 FQNNGV. The CDR3 extends over 15 amino acids. The CDR3 spells CASSFGGASAKTQYF. Incomplete CDR3 DNA: TGTGCCAGCAGCTTTGGGGGGGCCTCGGCTAAGACC.

This clone appeared many times. The read ends 3 residues shy of where the CDR3 ends; the end is completed using the germline J gene. V gene TRBV13 combines with J gene TRBJ1-2; D may be TRBD1 (6 bases). Between the trimmed V and J ends, which lost 5 bases and 4 bases, there was a span of 14 bases. In germline, CDR1 is PRHDT, CDR2 FYEKMQ (reference sequence). The CDR3 spans 14 residues. Partial CDR3 DNA: TGTGCCAGCAGCCCCACAGGGAGGGTCTATGGC. It codes for CASSPTGRVYG. The full CDR3 sequence reads CASSPTGRVYGYTF. Drawing the rest from reference TRBV13 and TRBJ1-2, the complete variable domain is AAGVIQSPRHLIKEKRETATLKCYPIPRHDTVYWYQQGPGQDPQFLISFYEKMQSDKGSIPDRFSAQQFSDYHSELNMSSLELGDSALYFCASSPTGRVYGYTFGSGTRLTVV.

This clone was detected a few times. The DNA read from the CDR3 is TGCGCCAGCAGTGAGTCGAGGGGGGGGACC. It translates to CASSESRGGT. The full-length CDR3 reads as CASSESRGGTQYF. V gene TRBV10-1 combines with J gene TRBJ2-5; possible D gene TRBD2, 7 bases. The read ends 3 residues before the CDR3 terminus; that terminus is restored from the germline J gene. This CDR3 is built from 13 residues. V lost 0 bases and J lost 7, with 9 bases in between. From germline, CDR1 is WNHNN and CDR2 SYGVQD (reference sequence).

For this clone: The CDR3 end lies 3 residues beyond the end of the read and is filled in from the germline J gene. This chain connects TRBV6-1 to TRBJ1-2; 9 bases map to TRBD1. This CDR3 is built from 16 residues. Germline V gene sequence: CDR1 MNHNS, CDR2 SASEGT. The sequenced part of the CDR3 DNA is TGTGCCAGCAGTGAGACTTGGACAGGGGCCTACAATGAA. Its translation: CASSETWTGAYNE. Given in full, the CDR3 is CASSETWTGAYNEYTF.

A few counts support this clone. The read halts 3 residues ahead of the CDR3 end, with the missing end drawn from the germline J gene. The chain links TRBV7-2 to TRBJ2-3; D gene unclear. CDR1 SGHTA and CDR2 FQGNSA come from the germline V gene. The CDR3 is 14 amino acids. CDR3 sequence: CASSGPGGVRTQYF. The CDR3 bases that were read are TGTGCCAGCAGCGGCCCCGGCGGCGTCCGGACG.

This clone came up many times. The read stops 3 residues short of the end of the CDR3; the missing end is completed from the germline J gene. The V call is TRBV20-1, the J call TRBJ1-2; the match to TRBD1 covers 9 bases. The trim removed 3 bases at V and 3 bases at J, leaving 8 bases unmatched. The CDR3 has 15 residues. Germline lookup yields CDR1 DFQATT and CDR2 SNEGSKA (reference sequence). CDR3 loop: CSASPRQGVDYGYTF. The CDR3 bases that were read are TGCAGTGCTAGCCCCCGACAGGGGGTAGACTATGGC.

This clone was recorded at least ten times. The read stops 3 residues short of the end of the CDR3; the missing end is completed from the germline J gene. This rearrangement joins TRBV5-1 to TRBJ2-3; D uncertain. This CDR3 comprises 16 residues. Germline CDR1 SGHRS, CDR2 YFSETQ. The V gene lost 0 bases and the J gene lost 0 bases, with 11 bases spanning the gap. CDR3 sequence reads: CASSLGRIASTDTQYF. CDR3 DNA, as far as it was read: TGCGCCAGCAGCTTGGGGCGGATTGCTAGCACAGATACG.

This clone showed up many times. The CDR3 is cut off 3 residues early in the read; its end comes from the germline J gene. This chain links TRBV30 with TRBJ2-7; maybe TRBD2 (6 bases). The CDR3 runs to 13 residues. V was shortened by 3 bases and J by 4 bases, with 13 bases between the two germline ends. CDR1 GTSNPN and CDR2 SVGIG come from the germline V gene (reference sequence). CDR3 loop: CAWRALARYEQYF. Partial CDR3 DNA: TGTGCCTGGAGGGCTCTAGCGAGGTACGAG.